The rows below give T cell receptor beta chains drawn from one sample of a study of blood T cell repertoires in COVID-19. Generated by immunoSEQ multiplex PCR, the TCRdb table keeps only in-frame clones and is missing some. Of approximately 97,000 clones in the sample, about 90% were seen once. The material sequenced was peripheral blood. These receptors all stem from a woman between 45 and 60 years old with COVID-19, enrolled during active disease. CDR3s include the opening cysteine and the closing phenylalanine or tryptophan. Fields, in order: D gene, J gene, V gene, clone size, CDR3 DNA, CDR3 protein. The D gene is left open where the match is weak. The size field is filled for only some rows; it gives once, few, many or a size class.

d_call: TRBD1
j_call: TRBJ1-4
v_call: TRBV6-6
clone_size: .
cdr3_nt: TGTGCCAGCAGGGAGGGACAGAAGAATGAAAAACTGTTTTTT
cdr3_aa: CASREGQKNEKLFF

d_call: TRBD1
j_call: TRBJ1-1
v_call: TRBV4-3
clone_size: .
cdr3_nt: TGCGCCAGCAGCAAGAGACAGGGAACGATTATGAACACTGAAGCTTTCTTT
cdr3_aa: CASSKRQGTIMNTEAFF

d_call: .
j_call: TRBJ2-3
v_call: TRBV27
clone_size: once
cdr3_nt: TGTGCCAGCAGTTTATCCAGGGGGACTCGCGCCCCGTGGGATACGCAGTATTTT
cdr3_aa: CASSLSRGTRAPWDTQYF

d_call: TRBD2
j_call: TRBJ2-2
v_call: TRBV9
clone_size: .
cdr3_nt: TGTGCCAGCAGCCCATGGGGTAGCGGGGTTTCAACCGGGGAGCTGTTTTTT
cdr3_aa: CASSPWGSGVSTGELFF

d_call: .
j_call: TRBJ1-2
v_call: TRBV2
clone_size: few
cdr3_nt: TGTGCCAGCAGCCCCCCGAGGGGGACGCTGATAACCTTC
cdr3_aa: CASSPPRGTLITF

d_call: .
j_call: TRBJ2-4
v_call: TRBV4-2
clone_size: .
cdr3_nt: TGTGCCAGCAGCCAAGGCTCCAATCCAGGAAACATTCAGTACTTC
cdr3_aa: CASSQGSNPGNIQYF

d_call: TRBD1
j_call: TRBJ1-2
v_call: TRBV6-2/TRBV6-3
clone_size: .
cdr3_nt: TGTGCCAGCAGTCAGGGGGCGCGCAACTATGGCTACACCTTC
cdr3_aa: CASSQGARNYGYTF

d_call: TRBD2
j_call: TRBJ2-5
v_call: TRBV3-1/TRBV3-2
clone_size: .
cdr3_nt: TGTGCCAGCAGCCAAGCGTTGACTAGCGGGGGACGGGAGACCCAGTACTTC
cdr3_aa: CASSQALTSGGRETQYF

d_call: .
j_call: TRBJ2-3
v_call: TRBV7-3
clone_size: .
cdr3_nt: TGTGCCAGCAGCCCCCACGGACAGCGCACAGATACGCAGTATTTT
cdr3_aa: CASSPHGQRTDTQYF

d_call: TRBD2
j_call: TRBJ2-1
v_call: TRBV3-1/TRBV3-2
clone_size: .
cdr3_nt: TGTGCCAGCAGCCACCTAGCGGGGGAGGCCTACAATGAGCAGTTCTTC
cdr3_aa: CASSHLAGEAYNEQFF

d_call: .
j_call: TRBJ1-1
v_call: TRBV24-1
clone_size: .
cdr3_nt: TGTGCCACCAGTGGTCCGGGAGCCTCCCGCACTGAAGCTTTCTTT
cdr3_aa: CATSGPGASRTEAFF

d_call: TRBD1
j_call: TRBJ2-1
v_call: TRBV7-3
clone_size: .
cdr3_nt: TGTGCCAGCAGCAACCGGGACAGGGGTGACAATGAGCAGTTCTTC
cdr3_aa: CASSNRDRGDNEQFF

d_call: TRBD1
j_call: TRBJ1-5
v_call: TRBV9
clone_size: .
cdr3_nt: TGTGCCAGCAAGTTGGCCTTGGGGGGACAGGGCGATTATAGCAATCAGCCCCAGCATTTT
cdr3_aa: CASKLALGGQGDYSNQPQHF

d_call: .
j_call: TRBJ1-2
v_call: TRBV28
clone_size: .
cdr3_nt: TGTGCCAGCAAGGGCGGGCTCTATGGCTACACCTTC
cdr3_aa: CASKGGLYGYTF

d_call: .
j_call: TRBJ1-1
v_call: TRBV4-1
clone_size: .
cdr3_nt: TGCGCCAGCAGCCAGGGGGTTCCGCGGGGGAACACTGAAGCTTTCTTT
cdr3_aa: CASSQGVPRGNTEAFF

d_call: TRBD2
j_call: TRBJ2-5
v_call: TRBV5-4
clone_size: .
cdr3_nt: TGTGCCAGCAGCTTGGGAGCCGGGACTAGGCAAGAGACCCAGTACTTC
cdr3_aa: CASSLGAGTRQETQYF

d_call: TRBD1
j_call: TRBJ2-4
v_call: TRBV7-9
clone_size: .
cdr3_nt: TGTGCCAGCAGCTTAGGGACAGGACAGTACTTC
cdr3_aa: CASSLGTGQYF

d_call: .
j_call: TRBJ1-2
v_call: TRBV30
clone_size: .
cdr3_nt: TGTGCCTGGAGTCTAAATTACACCTTC
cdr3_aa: CAWSLNYTF

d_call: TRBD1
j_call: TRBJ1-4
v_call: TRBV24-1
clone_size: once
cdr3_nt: TGTGCCACCAGTGATTCCTGGACAGGGAATGAAAAACTGTTTTTT
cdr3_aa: CATSDSWTGNEKLFF

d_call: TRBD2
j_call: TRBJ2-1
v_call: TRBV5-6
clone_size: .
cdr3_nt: TGTGCCAGCAGCCCCTGGACTAGTTTCCATGAGCAGTTCTTC
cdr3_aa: CASSPWTSFHEQFF

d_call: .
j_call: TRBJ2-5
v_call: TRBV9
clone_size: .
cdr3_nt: TGTGCCAGCAGCGTAGAATGGGGGGAATGGGGTCGGGAGACCCAGTACTTC
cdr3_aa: CASSVEWGEWGRETQYF

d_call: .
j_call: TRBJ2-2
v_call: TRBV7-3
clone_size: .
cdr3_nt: TGTGCCAGCAGCTTGCCAGAGGACGGGGAGCTGTTTTTT
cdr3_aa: CASSLPEDGELFF

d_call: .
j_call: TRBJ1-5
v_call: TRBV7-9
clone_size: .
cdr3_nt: TGTGCCAGCAGAGTTATGACGATTGGGGGCTATCAGCCCCAGCATTTT
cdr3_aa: CASRVMTIGGYQPQHF

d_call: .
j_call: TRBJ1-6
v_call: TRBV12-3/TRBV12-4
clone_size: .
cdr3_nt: TGTGCCAGCAGTTACCCTAATAATTCACCCCTCCACTTT
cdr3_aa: CASSYPNNSPLHF

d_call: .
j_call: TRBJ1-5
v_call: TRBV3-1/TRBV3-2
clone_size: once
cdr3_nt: TGTGCCAGCAGCCAAGAGGGGGGGGACAACAATCAGCCCCAGCATTTT
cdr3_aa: CASSQEGGDNNQPQHF

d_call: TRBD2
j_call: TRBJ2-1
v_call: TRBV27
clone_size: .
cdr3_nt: TGTGCCAGCAGTCCTTCAATAGGACTAGCCGATACCTACAATGAGCAGTTCTTC
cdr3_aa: CASSPSIGLADTYNEQFF

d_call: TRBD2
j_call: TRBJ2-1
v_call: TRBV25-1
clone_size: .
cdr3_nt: TGTGCCAGCGGAACTAGCGGGGGGGGCTACAATGAGCAGTTCTTC
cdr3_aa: CASGTSGGGYNEQFF

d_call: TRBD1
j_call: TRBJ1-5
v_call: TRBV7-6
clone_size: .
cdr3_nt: TGTGCCAGCAGCCCGACGACAGGGGGCGAATGGAGCAATCAGCCCCAGCATTTT
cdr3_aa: CASSPTTGGEWSNQPQHF

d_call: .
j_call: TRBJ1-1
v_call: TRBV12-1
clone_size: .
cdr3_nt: TGTGCCAGCAGCTTTGGCAGGGGGCGTGACACTGAAGCTTTCTTT
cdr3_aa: CASSFGRGRDTEAFF

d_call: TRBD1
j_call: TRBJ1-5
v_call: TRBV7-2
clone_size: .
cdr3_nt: TGTGCCAGCAGCTTAGTTCAGGGGGCAGGTCAGCCCCAGCATTTT
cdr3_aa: CASSLVQGAGQPQHF

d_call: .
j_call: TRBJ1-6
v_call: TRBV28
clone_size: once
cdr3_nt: TGTGCCAGCAGTTCTCTCGATAGCTCCTATAATTCACCCCTCCACTTT
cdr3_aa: CASSSLDSSYNSPLHF

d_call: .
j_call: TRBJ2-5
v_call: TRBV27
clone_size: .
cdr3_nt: TGTGCCAGCAGTTCCCAAGGAAAGGCTCGCGGGACCCAGTACTTC
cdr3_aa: CASSSQGKARGTQYF

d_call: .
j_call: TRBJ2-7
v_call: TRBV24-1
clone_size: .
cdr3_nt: TGTGCCACCAGGATGGGGGGTGTCGGCGAGCAGTACTTC
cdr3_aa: CATRMGGVGEQYF

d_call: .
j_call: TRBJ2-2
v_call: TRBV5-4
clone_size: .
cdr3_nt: TGTGCCAGCAGCTTGGATCTAGTTGGGAACACCGGGGAGCTGTTTTTT
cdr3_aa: CASSLDLVGNTGELFF

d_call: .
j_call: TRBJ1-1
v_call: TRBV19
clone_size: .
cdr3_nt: TGTGCCAGTAGTATAGAACAGAACACTGAAGCTTTCTTT
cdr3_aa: CASSIEQNTEAFF

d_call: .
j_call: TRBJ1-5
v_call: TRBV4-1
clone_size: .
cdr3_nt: TGCGCCAGCAGCCAGTATGGCAATCAGCCCCAGCATTTT
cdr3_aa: CASSQYGNQPQHF

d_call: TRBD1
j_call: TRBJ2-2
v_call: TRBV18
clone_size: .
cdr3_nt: TGTGCCAGCTCACCACCGGGACAGGGGTACACCGGGGAGCTGTTTTTT
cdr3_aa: CASSPPGQGYTGELFF

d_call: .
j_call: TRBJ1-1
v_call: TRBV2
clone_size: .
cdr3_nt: TGTGCCAGCAGCCCTGTCGGGGTTTCTGAAGCTTTCTTT
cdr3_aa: CASSPVGVSEAFF

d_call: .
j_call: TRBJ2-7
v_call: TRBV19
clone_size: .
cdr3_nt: TGTGCCAGTAGCCTACAGGGAACCTTTTACGAGCAGTACTTC
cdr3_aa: CASSLQGTFYEQYF

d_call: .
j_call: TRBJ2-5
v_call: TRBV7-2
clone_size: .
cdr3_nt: TGTGCCAGCAGCTCGGGTCTGTGGAATGGGCAAGAGACCCAGTACTTC
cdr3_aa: CASSSGLWNGQETQYF

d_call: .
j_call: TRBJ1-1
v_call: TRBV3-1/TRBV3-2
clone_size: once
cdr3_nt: TGTGCCAGCAGAGATGGGGGGATGAACACTGAAGCTTTCTTT
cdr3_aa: CASRDGGMNTEAFF

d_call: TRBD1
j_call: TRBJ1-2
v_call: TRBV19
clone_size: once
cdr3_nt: TGTGCCAGTAGTTATCAACGGGACAGGGGGGCCGATAACTATGGCTACACCTTC
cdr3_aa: CASSYQRDRGADNYGYTF